Listed here are 13 T cell receptor beta chains from one sample, sequenced in a study of blood T cell repertoires in COVID-19 (dated by TCRdb to the early 2020s). The library was made by the immunoSEQ multiplex PCR assay. Drawn from immuneACCESS, this table holds only the in-frame rearrangements with V and J called that TCRdb kept. Clones are partly lost; checked studies trace under half to an unresolved V gene and leave the rest unexplained. The table for this sample lists fewer than 150,000 clones; around three quarters of them were counted only once. Jointly, the top ten make up approximately 10% of the sample. Sequenced input: peripheral blood. The receptors come from a human donor in a cohort sampled during active COVID-19.

This sequence joins TRBV14 and TRBJ1-1, with 7 bases lining up with TRBD1. CDR1 and CDR2 (germline): SGHDN, FVKESK. The junction had 7 bases not matched to a gene; V was cut back by 0 bases and J by 0 bases. The CDR3 spans 17 residues. CDR3 DNA: TGTGCCAGCAGCCAAGATCGGGGGACAGTGTTGAACACTGAAGCTTTCTTT. Translated, it gives CASSQDRGTVLNTEAFF.

The V call is TRBV11-2, the J call TRBJ2-5, with D possibly TRBD1 on 5 matching bases. Germline values: CDR1 SGHAT, CDR2 FQNNGV. The CDR3 has 15 amino acids. V was pared by 6 bases and J by 2 bases, with 16 bases between. The CDR3 nucleotides read TGTGCCAGCAGTAAACAGGCGCTTGGACAAGAGACCCAGTACTTC. It encodes CASSKQALGQETQYF.

In DNA form, the CDR3 reads TGTGCCAGTAATCAGGGCACTGAAGCTTTCTTT. Translation gives CASNQGTEAFF. The chain uses TRBV19 and TRBJ1-1, with D possibly matching TRBD1 (5 bases). CDR1 LNHDA and CDR2 SQIVND come from the germline V gene (reference sequence). CDR3 length equals 11 residues. V dropped 7 bases and J dropped 4 bases, with 7 bases sitting between them.

This clone was recorded a few times. The chain recombines TRBV6-1 with TRBJ2-7; 9 nucleotides agree with TRBD1. The CDR3 totals 15 residues. The V and J ends lost 1 base and 5 bases, in that order; junction bases with no gene match: 6. Germline CDR1 reads MNHNS; CDR2 reads SASEGT. CDR3 sequence reads: CASSEGDRAEDEQYF. The CDR3 DNA follows: TGTGCCAGCAGTGAAGGGGACAGGGCAGAGGACGAGCAGTACTTC.

This chain uses TRBV25-1 with TRBJ1-1, with unresolved D. The CDR3 has 13 amino acids. Germline loops: CDR1 MGHDK, CDR2 SYGVNS. With 8 bases removed from V and 0 bases from J, the gap between germline ends came to 10 bases. The CDR3 spells CASETRMNTEAFF. The CDR3 DNA is TGTGCCAGCGAAACCAGGATGAACACTGAAGCTTTCTTT.

The rearrangement joins TRBV27 to TRBJ2-3, with TRBD2 as a possible D gene (7 bases). CDR1 and CDR2 (germline): MNHEY, SMNVEV (reference sequence). Trimming pared 7 bases from V and 4 bases from J, leaving 15 bases between. There are 14 residues in the CDR3. This chain's CDR3 is CASIPGGRADTQYF. DNA for the CDR3: TGTGCCAGCATCCCCGGGGGGCGGGCAGATACGCAGTATTTT.

This sequence joins TRBV25-1 and TRBJ2-6, with no clear D. Trimming pared 4 bases from V and 0 bases from J, leaving 10 bases between. Per the germline V gene, CDR1 is MGHDK and CDR2 is SYGVNS. This CDR3 comprises 16 residues. This CDR3 reads CASSVTGGSGANVLTF. The CDR3 DNA sequence: TGTGCCAGCAGTGTTACGGGTGGCTCTGGGGCCAACGTCCTGACTTTC.

The genes are TRBV19 and TRBJ1-2; D is unclear. V lost 8 bases, J lost 8 bases, and 21 bases lay in between. Per the germline V gene, CDR1 is LNHDA and CDR2 is SQIVND (reference sequence). The CDR3 loop spans 14 amino acids. CDR3 sequence (DNA): TGTGCCAGTGAGGGAGGCCGTACTTTGGAAGGCTACACCTTC. Protein: CASEGGRTLEGYTF.

V usage is TRBV3-1 (or the pseudogene TRBV3-2) and J usage is TRBJ2-3; D possibly corresponds to TRBD2 (5 bases). This CDR3 is built from 14 residues. Germline V gene lookup returns CDR1 LGHDT and CDR2 YNNKEL (reference sequence). Trimming took 1 base from V and 6 from J, leaving 11 bases between them. CDR3 in DNA: TGTGCCAGCAGCCAAGCGTTAGCGCTCGATACGCAGTATTTT. Translating it yields CASSQALALDTQYF.

This clone appeared once. The chain couples TRBV4-1 to TRBJ1-5; possibly TRBD1 for D (6 bases). V lost 4 bases and J lost 7, with 20 bases in between. The CDR3 spans 16 residues. Germline values: CDR1 MGHRA, CDR2 YSYEKL. CDR3 loop: CASSRYSQGLEQPQHF. CDR3 bases: TGCGCCAGCAGCCGATATTCACAGGGATTGGAGCAGCCCCAGCATTTT.

This chain joins TRBV7-2 and TRBJ2-7, with 12 bases lining up with TRBD1. Per germline, CDR1 SGHTA and CDR2 FQGNSA. The CDR3 contains 15 residues. V was clipped by 5 bases and J by 5 bases; unmatched bases: 7. CDR3 residues: CASSMWDRGQDEQYF. CDR3 sequence (DNA): TGTGCCAGCAGCATGTGGGACAGGGGGCAGGACGAGCAGTACTTC.

The CDR3 DNA is TGCGCCAGCAGCTTGGACGGGGACAGTCGGAATTCACCCCTCCACTTT. As protein: CASSLDGDSRNSPLHF. The genes are TRBV5-1 and TRBJ1-6; 7 nucleotides match TRBD1. Per germline, CDR1 SGHRS and CDR2 YFSETQ. The junction had 7 bases not matched to a gene; V was cut back by 0 bases and J by 7 bases. The CDR3 loop spans 16 amino acids.

The rearrangement links TRBV4-1 to TRBJ2-7, with D maybe TRBD2 (6 bases). Trimming pared 1 base from V and 5 bases from J, leaving 12 bases between. The CDR3 totals 14 residues. Germline V gives CDR1 MGHRA, CDR2 YSYEKL. CDR3 DNA sequence: TGCGCCAGCAGCCAAGTAGCTAGCGTGGACGAGCAGTACTTC. Encoded protein: CASSQVASVDEQYF.